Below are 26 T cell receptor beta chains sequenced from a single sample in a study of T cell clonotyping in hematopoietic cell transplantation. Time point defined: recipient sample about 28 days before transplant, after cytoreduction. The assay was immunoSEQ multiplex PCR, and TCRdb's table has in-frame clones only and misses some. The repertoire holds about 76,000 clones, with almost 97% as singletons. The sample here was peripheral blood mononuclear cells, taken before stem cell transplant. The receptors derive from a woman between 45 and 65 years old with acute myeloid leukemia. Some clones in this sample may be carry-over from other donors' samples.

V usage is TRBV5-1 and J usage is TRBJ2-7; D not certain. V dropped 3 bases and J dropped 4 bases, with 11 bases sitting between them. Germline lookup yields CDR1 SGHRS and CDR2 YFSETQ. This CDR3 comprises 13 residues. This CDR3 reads CASSSDSKYEQYF. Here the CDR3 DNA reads TGCGCCAGCAGCTCTGACTCCAAATACGAGCAGTACTTC.

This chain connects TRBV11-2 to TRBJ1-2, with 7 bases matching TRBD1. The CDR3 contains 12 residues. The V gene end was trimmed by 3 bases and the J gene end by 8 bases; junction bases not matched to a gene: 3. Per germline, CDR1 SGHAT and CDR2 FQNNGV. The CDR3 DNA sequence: TGTGCCAGCAGCTTTACAGGGGCCGGCTACACCTTC. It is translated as CASSFTGAGYTF.

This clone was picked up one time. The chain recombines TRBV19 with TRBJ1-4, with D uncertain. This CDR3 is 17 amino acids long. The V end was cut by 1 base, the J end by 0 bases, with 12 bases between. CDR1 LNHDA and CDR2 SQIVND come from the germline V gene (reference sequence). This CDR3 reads CASSIVGASATNEKLFF. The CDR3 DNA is TGTGCCAGTAGTATAGTTGGCGCCTCTGCAACTAATGAAAAACTGTTTTTT.

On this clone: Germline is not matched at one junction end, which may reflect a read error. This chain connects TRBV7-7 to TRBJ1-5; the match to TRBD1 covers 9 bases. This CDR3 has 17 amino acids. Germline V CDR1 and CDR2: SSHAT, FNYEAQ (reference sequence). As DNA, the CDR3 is TGTGCTAGCAGCTCTGACGGACACCGGGACAGGGTTCAGCCCCAGCATTTT. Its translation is CASSSDGHRDRVQPQHF.

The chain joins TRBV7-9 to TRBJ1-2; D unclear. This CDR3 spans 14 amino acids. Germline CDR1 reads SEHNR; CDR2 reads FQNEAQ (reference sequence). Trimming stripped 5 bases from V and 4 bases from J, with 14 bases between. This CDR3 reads CASSHARQTYGYTF. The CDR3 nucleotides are TGTGCCAGCAGCCACGCCAGGCAAACCTATGGCTACACCTTC.

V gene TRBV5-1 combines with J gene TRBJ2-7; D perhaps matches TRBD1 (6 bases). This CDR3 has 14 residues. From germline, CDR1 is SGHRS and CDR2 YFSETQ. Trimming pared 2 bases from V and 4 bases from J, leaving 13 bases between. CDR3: CASSFTGTPYEQYF. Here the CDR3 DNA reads TGCGCCAGCAGCTTCACCGGGACACCGTACGAGCAGTACTTC.

CDR3 bases: TGTGCCAGCAGTGACTCGGGGCTAGAAACTGAAGCTTTCTTT. Its translation is CASSDSGLETEAFF. The chain uses TRBV6-4 and TRBJ1-1, with D tentatively TRBD1 (5 bases). The CDR3 runs to 14 residues. V gave up 0 bases and J gave up 5 bases, with 10 bases separating them. Germline CDR1 is MRHNA and CDR2 is SNTAGT.

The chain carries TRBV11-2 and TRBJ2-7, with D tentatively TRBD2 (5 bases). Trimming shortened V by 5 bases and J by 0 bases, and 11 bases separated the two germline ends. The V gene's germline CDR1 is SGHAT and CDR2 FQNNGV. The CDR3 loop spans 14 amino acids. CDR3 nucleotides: TGTGCCAGCAGCCCAAGCGGACTCTCCTACGAGCAGTACTTC. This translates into CASSPSGLSYEQYF.

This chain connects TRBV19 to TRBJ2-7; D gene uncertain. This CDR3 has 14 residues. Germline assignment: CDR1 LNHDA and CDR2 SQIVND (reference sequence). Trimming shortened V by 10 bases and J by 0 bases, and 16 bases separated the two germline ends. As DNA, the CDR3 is TGTGCCACGCACCCAGCCCCTTTCTCCTACGAGCAGTACTTC. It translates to CATHPAPFSYEQYF.

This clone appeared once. The CDR3 bases are TGTGCCAGCAGCCATAACAGGGGGGTTGAAAAACTGTTTTTT. Its translation is CASSHNRGVEKLFF. The chain is built from TRBV7-6 and TRBJ1-4; 8 nucleotides agree with TRBD1. With 5 bases clipped from V and 7 bases from J, the junction kept 6 bases outside the gene matches. The germline V gene has CDR1 SGHVS and CDR2 FNYEAQ. The CDR3 spans 14 residues.

The CDR3 coding sequence is TGTGCCAGCAGGGCTACAGGGTTGGAGACCCAGTACTTC. Translation: CASRATGLETQYF. This chain uses TRBV28 with TRBJ2-5; D is perhaps TRBD1 (6 bases). Germline V gives CDR1 MDHEN, CDR2 SYDVKM. V was cut by 6 bases and J by 5 bases, with 13 bases left in between. The CDR3 consists of 13 residues.

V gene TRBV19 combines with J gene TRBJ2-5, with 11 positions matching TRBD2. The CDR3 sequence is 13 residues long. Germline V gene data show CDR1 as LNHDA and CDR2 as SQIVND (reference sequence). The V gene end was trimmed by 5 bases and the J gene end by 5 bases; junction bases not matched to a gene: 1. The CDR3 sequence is CASSVAGGETQYF. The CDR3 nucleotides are TGTGCCAGTAGTGTAGCGGGGGGGGAGACCCAGTACTTC.

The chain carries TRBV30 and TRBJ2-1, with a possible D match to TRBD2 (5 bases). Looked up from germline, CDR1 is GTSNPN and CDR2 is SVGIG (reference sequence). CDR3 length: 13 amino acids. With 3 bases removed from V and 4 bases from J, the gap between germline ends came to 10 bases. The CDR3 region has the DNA TGTGCCTGGAGCGGGATAGCATACAATGAGCAGTTCTTC. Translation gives CAWSGIAYNEQFF.

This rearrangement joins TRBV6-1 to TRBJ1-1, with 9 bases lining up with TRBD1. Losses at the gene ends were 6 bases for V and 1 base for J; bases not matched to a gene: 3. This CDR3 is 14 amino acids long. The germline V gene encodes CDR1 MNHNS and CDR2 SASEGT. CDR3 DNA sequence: TGTGCCAGCAGCCTGACAGGGGGGAACACTGAAGCTTTCTTT. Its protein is CASSLTGGNTEAFF.

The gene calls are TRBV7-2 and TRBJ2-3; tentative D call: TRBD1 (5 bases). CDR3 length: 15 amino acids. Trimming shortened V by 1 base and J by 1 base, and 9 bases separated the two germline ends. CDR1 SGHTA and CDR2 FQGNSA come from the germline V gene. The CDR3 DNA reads TGTGCCAGCAGCTTAGGTCCAGGGCGCACAGATACGCAGTATTTT. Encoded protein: CASSLGPGRTDTQYF.

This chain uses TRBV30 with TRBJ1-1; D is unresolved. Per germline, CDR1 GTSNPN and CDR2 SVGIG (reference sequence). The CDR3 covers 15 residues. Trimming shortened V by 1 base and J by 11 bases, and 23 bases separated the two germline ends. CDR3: CAWSASGGNSLYAFF. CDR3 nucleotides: TGTGCCTGGAGTGCCAGTGGAGGAAATTCGCTCTACGCTTTCTTT.

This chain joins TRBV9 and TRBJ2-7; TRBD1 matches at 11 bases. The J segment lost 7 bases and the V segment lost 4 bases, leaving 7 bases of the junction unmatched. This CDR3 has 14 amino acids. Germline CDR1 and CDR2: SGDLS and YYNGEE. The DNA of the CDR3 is TGTGCCAGCAGCTACGGGGGACAGGGGGTAGAGCAGTACTTC. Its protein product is CASSYGGQGVEQYF.

CDR3 residues: CASSLSRAAGGEQYF. For the CDR3, the DNA is TGCGCCAGCAGCTTGTCCCGGGCGGCGGGAGGCGAGCAGTACTTC. The chain is built from TRBV5-1 and TRBJ2-7, with 8 bases lining up with TRBD2. Germline loops: CDR1 SGHRS, CDR2 YFSETQ. This CDR3 is 15 amino acids long. The junction had 9 bases not matched to a gene; V was cut back by 1 base and J by 6 bases. Combining the CDR3 with reference TRBV5-1 and TRBJ2-7 gives the whole variable domain KAGVTQTPRYLIKTRGQQVTLSCSPISGHRSVSWYQQTPGQGLQFLFEYFSETQRNKGNFPGRFSGRQFSNSRSEMNVSTLELGDSALYLCASSLSRAAGGEQYFGPGTRLTVT.

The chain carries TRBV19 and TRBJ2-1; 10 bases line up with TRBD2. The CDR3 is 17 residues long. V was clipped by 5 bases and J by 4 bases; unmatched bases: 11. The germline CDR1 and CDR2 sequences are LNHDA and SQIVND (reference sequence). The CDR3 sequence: CASSPVLAGVRYNEQFF. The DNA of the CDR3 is TGTGCCAGTAGTCCTGTCCTAGCGGGAGTCCGTTACAATGAGCAGTTCTTC.

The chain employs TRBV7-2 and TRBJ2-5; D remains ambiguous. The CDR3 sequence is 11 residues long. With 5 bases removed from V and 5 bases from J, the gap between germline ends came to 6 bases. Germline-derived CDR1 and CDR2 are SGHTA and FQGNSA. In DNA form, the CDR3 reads TGTGCCAGCAGCCCTGGGGAGACCCAGTACTTC. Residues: CASSPGETQYF. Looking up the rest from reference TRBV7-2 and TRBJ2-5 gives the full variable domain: GAGVSQSPSNKVTEKGKDVELRCDPISGHTALYWYRQSLGQGLEFLIYFQGNSAPDKSGLPSDRFSAERTGGSVSTLTIQRTQQEDSAVYLCASSPGETQYFGPGTRLLVL.

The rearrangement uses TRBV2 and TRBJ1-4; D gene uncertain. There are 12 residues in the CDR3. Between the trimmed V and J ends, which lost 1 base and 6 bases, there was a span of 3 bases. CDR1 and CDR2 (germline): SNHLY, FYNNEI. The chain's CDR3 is CASSEVDEKLFF. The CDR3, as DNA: TGTGCCAGCAGTGAAGTCGATGAAAAACTGTTTTTT.

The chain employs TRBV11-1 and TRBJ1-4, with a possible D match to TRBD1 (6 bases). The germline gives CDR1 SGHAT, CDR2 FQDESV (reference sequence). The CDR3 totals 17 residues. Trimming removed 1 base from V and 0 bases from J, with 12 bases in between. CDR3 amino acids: CASSLGPGAATNEKLFF. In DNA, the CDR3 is TGTGCCAGCAGCTTAGGACCGGGGGCTGCAACTAATGAAAAACTGTTTTTT.

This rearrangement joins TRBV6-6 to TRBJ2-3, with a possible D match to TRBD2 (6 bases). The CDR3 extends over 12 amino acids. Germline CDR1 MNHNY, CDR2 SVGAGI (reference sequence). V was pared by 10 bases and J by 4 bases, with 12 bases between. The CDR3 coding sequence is TGTGCCACCTTACGGGACTCAGATACGCAGTATTTT. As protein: CATLRDSDTQYF.

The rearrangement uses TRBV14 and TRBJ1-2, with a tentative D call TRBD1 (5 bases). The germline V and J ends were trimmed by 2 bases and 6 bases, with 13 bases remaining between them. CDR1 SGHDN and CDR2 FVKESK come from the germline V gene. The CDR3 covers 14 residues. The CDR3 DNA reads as TGTGCCAGCAGCCAACGAACAGGAGGGGATGGCTACACCTTC. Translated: CASSQRTGGDGYTF.

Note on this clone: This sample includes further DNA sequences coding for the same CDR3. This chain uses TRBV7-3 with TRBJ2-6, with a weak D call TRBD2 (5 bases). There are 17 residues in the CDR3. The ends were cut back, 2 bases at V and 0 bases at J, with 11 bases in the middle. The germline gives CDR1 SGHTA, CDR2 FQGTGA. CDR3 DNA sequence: TGTGCCAGCAGCTTACGAGCCACTAGCTCTGGGGCCAACGTCCTGACTTTC. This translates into CASSLRATSSGANVLTF.

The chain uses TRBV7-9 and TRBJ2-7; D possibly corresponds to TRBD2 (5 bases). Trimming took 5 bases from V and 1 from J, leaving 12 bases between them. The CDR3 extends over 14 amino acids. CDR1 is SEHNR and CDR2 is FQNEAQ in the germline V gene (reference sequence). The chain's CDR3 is CASSDRTFSYEQYF. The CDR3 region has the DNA TGTGCCAGCAGCGACCGGACTTTTTCCTACGAGCAGTACTTC.